The T cell receptor (beta chain) described here comes from a study of OX40 agonist ivuxolimab in advanced cancers. Background on the study: At 0.01 to 10 mg/kg, ivuxolimab was administered intravenously to patients every 2 weeks. Partial responses, seen in three patients, involved one hepatocellular carcinoma and two cutaneous melanomas.

Systemic immunosuppression or autoimmune disease history was grounds to exclude patients. Sampling times: baseline, cycle 4 day 1, cycle 7 day 1. Generated by immunoSEQ multiplex PCR, the TCRdb table keeps only in-frame clones and is missing some. The repertoire has over 50,000 clones, 80% to 95% of them found once; the top ten carry approximately 20%. The specimen comprised CD4+ or CD8+ T cells sorted from blood, sampled in a trial of the OX40 agonist ivuxolimab. The receptor's source is an adult with an advanced solid tumor such as melanoma, head and neck, liver or kidney cancer.

CDR3 bases: TGTGCCGGGACTAGCGCAAACACCGGGGAGCTGTTTTTT. The encoded protein is CAGTSANTGELFF. The genes are TRBV30 and TRBJ2-2, with 10 nucleotides matching TRBD2. CDR1 and CDR2 (germline): GTSNPN, SVGIG (reference sequence). V shed 8 bases and J 2 bases; nucleotides not matched to a gene: 2. There are 13 residues in the CDR3.